This T cell receptor (beta chain) came from a study of T cell changes during pregnancy in multiple sclerosis. This clone was seen a single time. This CDR3 is 16 amino acids long. Germline loops: CDR1 MNHEY, CDR2 SMNVEV (reference sequence). V lost 2 bases to trimming and J lost 3 bases, with 14 bases between them. The repertoire was sequenced with immunoSEQ multiplex PCR; TCRdb's copy has only in-frame clones and lacks some. The table has 70,000 to 100,000 clones, 94% seen once. The chain uses TRBV27 and TRBJ2-1; a possible D gene is TRBD2 (5 bases). Sequenced here: peripheral blood, sampled in the third trimester of pregnancy. The clonotype comes from a female donor with multiple sclerosis, enrolled in a pregnancy study. The CDR3 sequence: CASSLEGLTLYNEQFF. CDR3 DNA: TGTGCCAGCAGTTTAGAGGGTCTAACTCTCTACAATGAGCAGTTCTTC.